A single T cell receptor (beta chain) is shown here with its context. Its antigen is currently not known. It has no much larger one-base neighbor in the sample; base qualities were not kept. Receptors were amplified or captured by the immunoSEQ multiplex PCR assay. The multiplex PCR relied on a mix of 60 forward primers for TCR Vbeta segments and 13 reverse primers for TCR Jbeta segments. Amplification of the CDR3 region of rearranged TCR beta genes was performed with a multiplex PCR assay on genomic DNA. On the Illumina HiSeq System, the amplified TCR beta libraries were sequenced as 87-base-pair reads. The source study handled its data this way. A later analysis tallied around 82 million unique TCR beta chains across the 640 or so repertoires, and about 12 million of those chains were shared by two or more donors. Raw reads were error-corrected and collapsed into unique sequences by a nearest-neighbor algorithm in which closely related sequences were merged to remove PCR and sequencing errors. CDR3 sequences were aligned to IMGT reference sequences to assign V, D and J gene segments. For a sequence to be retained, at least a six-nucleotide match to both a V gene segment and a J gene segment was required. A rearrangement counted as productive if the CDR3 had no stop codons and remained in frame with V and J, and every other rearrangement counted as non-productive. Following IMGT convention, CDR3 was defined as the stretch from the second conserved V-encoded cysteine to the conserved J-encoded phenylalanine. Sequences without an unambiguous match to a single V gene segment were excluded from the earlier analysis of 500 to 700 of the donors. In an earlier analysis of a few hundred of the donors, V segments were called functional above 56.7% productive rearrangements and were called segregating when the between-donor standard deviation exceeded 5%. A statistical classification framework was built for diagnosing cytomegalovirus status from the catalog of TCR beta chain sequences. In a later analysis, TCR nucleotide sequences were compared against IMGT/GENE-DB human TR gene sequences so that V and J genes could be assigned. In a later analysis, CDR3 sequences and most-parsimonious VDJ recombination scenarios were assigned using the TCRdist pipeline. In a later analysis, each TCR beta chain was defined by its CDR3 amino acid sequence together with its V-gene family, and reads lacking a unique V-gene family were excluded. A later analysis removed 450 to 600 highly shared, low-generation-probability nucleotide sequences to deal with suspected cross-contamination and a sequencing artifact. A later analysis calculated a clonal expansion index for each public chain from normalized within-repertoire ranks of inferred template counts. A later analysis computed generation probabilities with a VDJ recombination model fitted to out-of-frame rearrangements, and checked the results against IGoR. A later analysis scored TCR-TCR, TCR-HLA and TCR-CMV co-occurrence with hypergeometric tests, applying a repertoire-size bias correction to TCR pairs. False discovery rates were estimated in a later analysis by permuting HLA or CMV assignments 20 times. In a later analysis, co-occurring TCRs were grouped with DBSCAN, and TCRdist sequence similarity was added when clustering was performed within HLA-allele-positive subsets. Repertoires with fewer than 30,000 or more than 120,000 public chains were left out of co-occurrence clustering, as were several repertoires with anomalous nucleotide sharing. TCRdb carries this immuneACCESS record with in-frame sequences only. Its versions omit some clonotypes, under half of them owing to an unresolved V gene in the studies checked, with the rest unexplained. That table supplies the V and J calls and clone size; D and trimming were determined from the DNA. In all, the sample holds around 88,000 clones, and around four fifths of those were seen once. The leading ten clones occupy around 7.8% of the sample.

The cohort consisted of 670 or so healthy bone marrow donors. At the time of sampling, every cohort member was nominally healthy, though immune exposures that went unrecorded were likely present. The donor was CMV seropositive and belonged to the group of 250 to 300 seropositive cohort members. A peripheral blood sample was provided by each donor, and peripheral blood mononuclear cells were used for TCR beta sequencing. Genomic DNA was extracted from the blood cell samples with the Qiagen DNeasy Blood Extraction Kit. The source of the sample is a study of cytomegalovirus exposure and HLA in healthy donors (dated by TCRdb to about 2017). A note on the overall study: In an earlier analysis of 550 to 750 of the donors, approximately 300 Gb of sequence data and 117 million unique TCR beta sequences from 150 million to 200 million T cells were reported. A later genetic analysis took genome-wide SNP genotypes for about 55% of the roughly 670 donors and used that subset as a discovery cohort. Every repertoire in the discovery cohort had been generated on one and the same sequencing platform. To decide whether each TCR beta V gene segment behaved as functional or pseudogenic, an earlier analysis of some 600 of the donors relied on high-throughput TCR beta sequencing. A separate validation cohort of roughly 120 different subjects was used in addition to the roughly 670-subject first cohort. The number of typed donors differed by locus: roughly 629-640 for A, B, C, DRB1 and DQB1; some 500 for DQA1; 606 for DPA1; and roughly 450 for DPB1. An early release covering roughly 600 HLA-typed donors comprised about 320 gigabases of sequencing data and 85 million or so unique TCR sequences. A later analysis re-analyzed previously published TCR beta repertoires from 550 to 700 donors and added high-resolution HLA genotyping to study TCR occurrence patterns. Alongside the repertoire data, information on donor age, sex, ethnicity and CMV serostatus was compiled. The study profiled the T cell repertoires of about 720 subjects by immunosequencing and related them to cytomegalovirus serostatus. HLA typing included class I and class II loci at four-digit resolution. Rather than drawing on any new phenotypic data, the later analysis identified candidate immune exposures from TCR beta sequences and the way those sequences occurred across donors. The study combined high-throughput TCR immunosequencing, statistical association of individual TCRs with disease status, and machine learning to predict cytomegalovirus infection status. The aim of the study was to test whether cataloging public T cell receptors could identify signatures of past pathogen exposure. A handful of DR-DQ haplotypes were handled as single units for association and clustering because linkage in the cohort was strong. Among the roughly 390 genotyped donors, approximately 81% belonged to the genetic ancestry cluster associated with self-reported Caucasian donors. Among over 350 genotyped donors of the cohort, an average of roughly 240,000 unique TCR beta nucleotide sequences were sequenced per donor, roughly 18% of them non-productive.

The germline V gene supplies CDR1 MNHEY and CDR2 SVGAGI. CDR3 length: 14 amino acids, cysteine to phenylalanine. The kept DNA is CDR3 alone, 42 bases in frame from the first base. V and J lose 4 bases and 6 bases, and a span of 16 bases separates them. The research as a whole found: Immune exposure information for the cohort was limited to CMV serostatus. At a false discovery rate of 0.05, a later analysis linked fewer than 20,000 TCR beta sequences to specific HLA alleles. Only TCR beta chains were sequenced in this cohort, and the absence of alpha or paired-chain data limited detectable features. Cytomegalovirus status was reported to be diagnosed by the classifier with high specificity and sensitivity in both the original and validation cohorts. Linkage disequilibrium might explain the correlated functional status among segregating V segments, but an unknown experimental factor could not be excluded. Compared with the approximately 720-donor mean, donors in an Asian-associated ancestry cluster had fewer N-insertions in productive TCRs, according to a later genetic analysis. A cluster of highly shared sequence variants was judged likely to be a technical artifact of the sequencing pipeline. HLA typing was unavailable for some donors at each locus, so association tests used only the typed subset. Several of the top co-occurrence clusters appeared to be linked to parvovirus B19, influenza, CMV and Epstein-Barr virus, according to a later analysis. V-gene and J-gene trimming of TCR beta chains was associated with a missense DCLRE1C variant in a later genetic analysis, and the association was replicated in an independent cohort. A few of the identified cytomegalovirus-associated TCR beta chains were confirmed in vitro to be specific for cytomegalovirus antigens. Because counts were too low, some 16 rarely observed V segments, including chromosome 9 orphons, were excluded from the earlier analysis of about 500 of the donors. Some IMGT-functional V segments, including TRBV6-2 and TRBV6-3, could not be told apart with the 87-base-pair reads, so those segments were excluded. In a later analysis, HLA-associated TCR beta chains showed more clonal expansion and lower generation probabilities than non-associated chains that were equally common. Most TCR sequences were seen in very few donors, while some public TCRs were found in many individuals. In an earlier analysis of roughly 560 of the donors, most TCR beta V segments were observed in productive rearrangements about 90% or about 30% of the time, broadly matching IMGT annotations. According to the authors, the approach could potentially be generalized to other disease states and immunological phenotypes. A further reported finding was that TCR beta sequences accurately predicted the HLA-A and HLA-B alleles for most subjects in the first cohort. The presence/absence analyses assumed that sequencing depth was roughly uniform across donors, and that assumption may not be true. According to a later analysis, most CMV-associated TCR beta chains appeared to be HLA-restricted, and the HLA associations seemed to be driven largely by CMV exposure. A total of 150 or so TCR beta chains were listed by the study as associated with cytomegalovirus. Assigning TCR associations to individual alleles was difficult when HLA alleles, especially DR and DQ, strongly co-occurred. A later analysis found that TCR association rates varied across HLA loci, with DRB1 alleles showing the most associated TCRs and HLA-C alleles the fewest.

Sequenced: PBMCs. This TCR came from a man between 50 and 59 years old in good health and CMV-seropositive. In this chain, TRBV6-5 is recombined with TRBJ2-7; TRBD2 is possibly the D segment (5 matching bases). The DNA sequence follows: TGTGCCAGCAGTTCCTGGGGAGTTCATAGCGAGCAGTACTTC. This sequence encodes CASSSWGVHSEQYF.